This is a list of T cell receptor beta chains from one sample in a study of blood T cell repertoires in COVID-19. Data came from immunoSEQ multiplex PCR; TCRdb stores just in-frame clones and leaves some out. Of 150,000 or so clones detected, roughly 85% appear once; the ten largest clones hold about 5%. The sequencing sample was made of peripheral blood. These receptors were obtained from a human donor in a cohort sampled during active COVID-19. Each CDR3 is given with its conserved first and last residue. The D gene is left open where the match is weak. Some rows have no size entry. The others give once, few or many, or a class for an expanded clone.

clone size	V gene	CDR3 length	D gene	J gene	CDR3 protein	CDR3 DNA
.	TRBV12-3/TRBV12-4	11	.	TRBJ2-7	CASSSGREQYF	TGTGCCAGCAGTTCTGGGAGGGAGCAGTACTTC
.	TRBV29-1	12	.	TRBJ1-1	CSVTNTGTQAFF	TGCAGCGTAACCAATACCGGGACTCAAGCTTTCTTT
.	TRBV29-1	13	.	TRBJ2-3	CSVAPLATDTQYF	TGCAGCGTCGCCCCACTAGCCACAGATACGCAGTATTTT
once	TRBV12-3/TRBV12-4	12	.	TRBJ1-2	CASSRTNYGYTF	TGTGCCAGCAGCCGAACAAACTATGGCTACACCTTC
.	TRBV5-6	15	TRBD1	TRBJ2-7	CASSPLIQGTYEQYF	TGTGCCAGCAGCCCCCTCATACAGGGGACCTACGAGCAGTACTTC
.	TRBV30	16	TRBD1	TRBJ1-3	CAWSVPYRGPGNTIYF	TGTGCCTGGAGTGTCCCGTACAGGGGGCCTGGAAACACCATATATTTT
.	TRBV28	13	.	TRBJ2-7	CASHSDRNYEQYF	TGTGCCAGCCATTCCGACAGAAACTACGAGCAGTACTTC
.	TRBV5-3	14	.	TRBJ1-1	CARSFLGSMTGAFF	TGTGCCAGAAGCTTTTTGGGGAGCATGACCGGAGCTTTCTTT
.	TRBV4-2	15	TRBD2	TRBJ2-2	CASSQVRGRTGELFF	TGTGCCAGCAGCCAAGTTCGCGGGAGGACCGGGGAGCTGTTTTTT
.	TRBV9	16	TRBD1	TRBJ2-1	CASSPSPGTGHNEQFF	TGTGCCAGCAGCCCCTCTCCCGGGACAGGACACAATGAGCAGTTCTTC
.	TRBV3-1/TRBV3-2	14	.	TRBJ2-7	CASSQARTQNEQYF	TGTGCCAGCAGCCAAGCCCGGACACAAAACGAGCAGTACTTC
.	TRBV4-2	15	TRBD2	TRBJ2-5	CASSQVRREDKTQYF	TGTGCCAGCAGCCAAGTAAGGCGGGAGGATAAGACCCAGTACTTC
.	TRBV5-6	16	TRBD2	TRBJ2-5	CASSFGPLAVQETQYF	TGTGCCAGCAGCTTCGGACCACTAGCGGTTCAAGAGACCCAGTACTTC
.	TRBV6-5	13	.	TRBJ2-5	CASRSTGRETQYF	TGTGCCAGCAGGTCGACAGGGAGGGAGACCCAGTACTTC
.	TRBV6-1	14	.	TRBJ2-1	CASSEARGNREQFF	TGTGCCAGCAGTGAAGCCAGGGGAAATCGGGAGCAGTTCTTC
.	TRBV30	16	TRBD1	TRBJ2-5	CAWSVWTGGFQETQYF	TGTGCCTGGAGTGTGTGGACAGGGGGCTTTCAAGAGACCCAGTACTTC
.	TRBV7-9	12	.	TRBJ1-6	CASSLLNSPLHF	TGTGCCAGCAGCTTACTAAATTCACCCCTCCACTTT
.	TRBV4-1	16	TRBD1	TRBJ1-5	CASRSLQGAVNQPQHF	TGCGCCAGCAGGTCCCTACAGGGGGCGGTAAATCAGCCCCAGCATTTT
.	TRBV6-5	14	.	TRBJ1-1	CASSYGQLNTEAFF	TGTGCCAGCAGTTACGGGCAGCTGAACACTGAAGCTTTCTTT
.	TRBV19	14	TRBD1	TRBJ2-2	CASSGTGGIGELFF	TGTGCCAGTAGCGGGACAGGGGGGATCGGGGAGCTGTTTTTT
few	TRBV7-9	14	.	TRBJ1-1	CASCPLQENTEAFF	TGTGCCAGCTGCCCTCTACAGGAGAACACTGAAGCTTTCTTT
.	TRBV5-1	18	TRBD1	TRBJ2-2	CASSLTPSRQGSTGELFF	TGCGCCAGCAGCTTGACTCCCAGCCGACAGGGGTCCACCGGGGAGCTGTTTTTT
.	TRBV21-1	13	.	TRBJ1-1	CASSHGQGAEAFF	TGTGCCAGCAGCCACGGACAGGGCGCTGAAGCTTTCTTT
.	TRBV19	15	TRBD2	TRBJ2-1	CASSILGLVNRSQFF	TGTGCCAGTAGTATATTGGGACTAGTAAATCGTAGCCAGTTCTTC
.	TRBV30	13	.	TRBJ1-5	CAWSVRYDQPQHF	TGTGCCTGGAGTGTACGGTACGATCAGCCCCAGCATTTT
.	TRBV7-9	13	.	TRBJ1-2	CASSQGWNYGYTF	TGTGCCAGCAGCCAGGGGTGGAACTATGGCTACACCTTC
.	TRBV11-2	14	TRBD1	TRBJ2-5	CASSPGTGRETQYF	TGTGCCAGCAGCCCAGGGACAGGGCGAGAGACCCAGTACTTC
.	TRBV28	13	.	TRBJ1-6	CASSLSDNSPLHF	TGTGCCAGCAGTTTATCGGATAATTCACCCCTCCACTTT
.	TRBV9	15	.	TRBJ2-7	CASSVDLGRAYEQYF	TGTGCCAGCAGCGTAGACCTAGGGAGAGCCTACGAGCAGTACTTC
.	TRBV12-5	14	.	TRBJ1-2	CASGLVPGNYGYTF	TGTGCTAGTGGTTTGGTACCCGGGAACTATGGCTACACCTTC
.	TRBV18	16	TRBD2	TRBJ2-1	CASSSWTSGEGREQFF	TGTGCCAGCTCATCGTGGACTAGCGGGGAGGGTCGTGAGCAGTTCTTC
few	TRBV7-9	14	.	TRBJ2-5	CASSLATSQETQYF	TGTGCCAGCAGCTTAGCGACATCCCAAGAGACCCAGTACTTC
.	TRBV7-9	14	.	TRBJ1-2	CASTSPITGIGYTF	TGTGCCAGCACCTCTCCCATTACAGGGATTGGCTACACCTTC
.	TRBV19	13	TRBD1	TRBJ1-1	CASRRGGVTEAFF	TGTGCCAGTAGGAGAGGGGGCGTTACTGAAGCTTTCTTT
.	TRBV27	15	.	TRBJ2-7	CASSLAEVKVYEQYF	TGTGCCAGCAGTTTGGCTGAGGTTAAAGTCTACGAGCAGTACTTC
.	TRBV10-3	15	TRBD2	TRBJ2-3	CAISASGGAVDTQYF	TGTGCCATCAGTGCTAGCGGGGGGGCCGTAGATACGCAGTATTTT